One sample yielded the 9 T cell receptor beta chains listed below, sequenced in a study of T cells in Graves' hyperthyroidism and ophthalmopathy. TCR beta CDR3 sequences were amplified from RNA transcripts. First-round RT-PCR targeting the TCR CDR3 was performed with the HTBI primer set. TCRdb called the multiplex PCR reads again in MiXCR, with one record for every CDR3 protein. The data contain 280,000 or so distinct CDR3 sequences, 20% to 30% of them seen just once; the ten biggest clones take up about 25%. Sequencing was carried out using blood. The receptors were gathered from a middle-aged man with Graves' hyperthyroidism that later progressed to Graves' ophthalmopathy.

CDR3 DNA sequence: TGTGCCAGCACCCAAGACATCTTAGCCAAAAACATTCAGTACTTC. Protein: CASTQDILAKNIQYF. V is TRBV6-2 or TRBV6-3 and J is TRBJ2-4; the D is unclear. CDR3 length: 15 residues. V shed 7 bases and J shed 0 bases, with 13 bases lying between them. Germline V gives CDR1 MNHEY, CDR2 SVGEGT.

The gene calls are TRBV20-1 and TRBJ2-5, with 8 bases that match TRBD1. V shed 4 bases and J 6 bases; nucleotides not matched to a gene: 7. Germline CDR1 reads DFQATT; CDR2 reads SNEGSKA (reference sequence). The CDR3 runs to 13 residues. The CDR3 spells CSAISDREKTQYF. DNA for the CDR3: TGCAGTGCTATATCGGACAGGGAGAAGACCCAGTACTTC.

This clonotype was counted only a few times. The chain recombines TRBV9 with TRBJ2-5; D possibly uses TRBD1 or TRBD2 (6 bases each). This CDR3 is built from 14 residues. Germline CDR1 reads SGDLS; CDR2 reads YYNGEE. V was cut by 0 bases and J by 5 bases, with 11 bases left in between. For the CDR3, the DNA is TGTGCCAGCAGCGTAGCCGGGGGCGCGGAGACCCAGTACTTC. The encoded protein is CASSVAGGAETQYF. The complete variable domain, with remaining parts taken from reference TRBV9 and TRBJ2-5, reads DSGVTQTPKHLITATGQRVTLRCSPRSGDLSVYWYQQSLDQGLQFLIQYYNGEERAKGNILERFSAQQFPDLHSELNLSSLELGDSALYFCASSVAGGAETQYFGPGTRLLVL.

This clonotype appeared many times. This rearrangement joins TRBV6-4 to TRBJ1-3, with a tentative D call TRBD1 (5 bases). From germline, CDR1 is MRHNA and CDR2 SNTAGT. The CDR3 loop spans 17 amino acids. V dropped 5 bases and J dropped 4 bases, with 21 bases sitting between them. The CDR3 bases are TGTGCCAGCAGTAGAGGACACCGGGGTAGTCCCGGAAACACCATATATTTT. It codes for CASSRGHRGSPGNTIYF.

This clonotype was seen at least ten times. V gene TRBV12-3 or TRBV12-4 combines with J gene TRBJ1-2; D unresolved. The CDR3 runs to 14 residues. V was shortened by 2 bases and J by 5 bases, with 12 bases between the two germline ends. The CDR3 bases are TGTGCCAGCAGTTTACCCGGGGTAAGGTATGGCTACACCTTC. The encoded protein is CASSLPGVRYGYTF.

DNA for the CDR3: TGTGCCAGCAGTTACTCATACTCAGGTCCCCAAAACATTCAGTACTTC. Protein product: CASSYSYSGPQNIQYF. The J gene is TRBJ2-4, the V gene TRBV6-5; D gene unclear. The CDR3 runs 16 residues. In germline, CDR1 is MNHEY, CDR2 SVGAGI. V was pared by 0 bases and J by 5 bases, with 14 bases between.

This clonotype has at least ten counts. A read error is likely, as this CDR3 ends without the conserved phenylalanine or tryptophan. This chain uses TRBV6-4 with TRBJ2-7; D gene uncertain. V dropped 4 bases and J dropped 2 bases, with 15 bases sitting between them. The CDR3 has 15 residues. Looked up from germline, CDR1 is MRHNA and CDR2 is SNTAGT. The DNA of the CDR3 is TGTGCCAGCAGTGCGCACCCGGGTACTACCTACGAGCAGTACCTC. As protein: CASSAHPGTTYEQYL.

This clonotype was recorded at least ten times. The chain uses TRBV12-3 or TRBV12-4 and TRBJ2-7; D not resolved. This CDR3 spans 13 amino acids. Trimming took 6 bases from V and 4 from J, leaving 13 bases between them. This CDR3 reads CASRGSAGYEQYF. The CDR3 DNA reads as TGTGCCAGCAGAGGTTCCGCCGGGTACGAGCAGTACTTC.

This clonotype was seen repeatedly, ten times or more. This sequence joins TRBV20-1 and TRBJ1-1; D ambiguous. The CDR3 covers 12 residues. Germline V CDR1 and CDR2: DFQATT, SNEGSKA (reference sequence). Trimming took 1 base from V and 2 from J, leaving 5 bases between them. The CDR3 coding sequence is TGCAGTGCTAGAGTCAGAAACACTGAAGCTTTCTTT. It yields the protein CSARVRNTEAFF.